These T cell receptor beta chains were read from a single sample in a study of T cells in Graves' hyperthyroidism and ophthalmopathy. TCRdb called the multiplex PCR reads again in MiXCR, with one record for every CDR3 protein. The top ten clones hold about 43% of a sample with fewer than 650,000 distinct CDR3 sequences, over 35% of them seen once. Source material: peripheral blood or thyroid tissue (not recorded which). The receptors come from an adult woman with Graves' disease, either hyperthyroidism or ophthalmopathy (not recorded which). The CDR3 runs from the conserved cysteine through the conserved F or W. A D gene is named only where the DNA matches it firmly. Clone sizes are given selectively: once, few, many, or a class where the clone is expanded.

>16|TRBJ2-7|few|TRBD1|TRBV7-9
CASSRGRTGPAYEQYF
TGTGCCAGCAGCCGCGGGCGGACAGGGCCTGCCTACGAGCAGTACTTC
>11|TRBJ1-1|many|.|TRBV20-1
CSAKKNTEAFF
TGCAGTGCTAAGAAGAACACTGAAGCTTTCTTT
>15|TRBJ1-1|many|TRBD1|TRBV11-2
CASSPRTGLNTEAFF
TGTGCCAGCAGCCCGAGGACAGGGTTGAACACTGAAGCTTTCTTT
>14|TRBJ2-1|.|TRBD1|TRBV3-1
CASSLGDRASEQFF
TGTGCCAGCAGTTTAGGAGACAGGGCCAGCGAGCAGTTCTTC
>13|TRBJ2-5|many|.|TRBV20-1
CSARPSHQETQYF
TGCAGTGCTAGACCTTCTCACCAAGAGACCCAGTACTTC
>14|TRBJ2-5|.|TRBD1|TRBV12-3/TRBV12-4
CASRRDRGMETQYF
TGTGCCAGCAGACGGGACAGGGGCATGGAGACCCAGTACTTC
>11|TRBJ2-5|.|.|TRBV15
CATRDHRTQYF
TGTGCCACCAGGGATCACAGAACCCAGTACTTC
>17|TRBJ2-6|few|.|TRBV6-1
CASSRGRAYSGANVLTF
TGTGCCAGCAGTAGGGGCCGGGCCTACTCTGGGGCCAACGTCCTGACTTTC
>15|TRBJ1-5|.|.|TRBV24-1
CATSDSGPLNQSQHF
TGTGCCACCAGTGACTCCGGGCCCCTAAATCAGTCCCAGCATTTT
>17|TRBJ1-1|.|TRBD1|TRBV3-1
CASSQEIFRQGDTEAFF
TGTGCCAGCAGCCAAGAAATATTTCGACAGGGGGACACTGAAGCTTTCTTT
>14|TRBJ2-5|many|.|TRBV7-8
CASSLTTGPGTQYF
TGTGCCAGCAGCTTAACTACAGGGCCTGGGACCCAGTACTTC
>12|TRBJ1-2|.|TRBD1|TRBV29-1
CSSGDRENGYTF
TGCAGCTCAGGGGACAGGGAAAATGGCTACACCTTC
>12|TRBJ2-7|many|TRBD2|TRBV2
CASSETAGRKYF
TGTGCCAGCAGTGAAACTGCCGGGAGGAAGTACTTC
>12|TRBJ2-2|.|.|TRBV29-1
CSVWGPTGELFF
TGCAGCGTATGGGGCCCCACCGGGGAGCTGTTTTTT
>13|TRBJ1-1|once|.|TRBV25-1
CVSSSDRNTEAFF
TGTGTCAGCTCATCGGACAGGAACACTGAAGCTTTCTTT
>20|TRBJ2-7|.|.|TRBV11-2
CASSPLEFFSLGTVSYEQYF
TGTGCCAGCAGCCCCCTTGAGTTTTTTAGCTTGGGGACGGTCTCCTACGAGCAGTACTTC
>13|TRBJ2-7|.|TRBD1|TRBV11-2
CASTRTGPYEQYF
TGTGCCAGCACCCGGACAGGGCCCTACGAGCAGTACTTC
>14|TRBJ1-6|.|.|TRBV29-1
CSGEGGEGNSPLHF
TGCAGCGGTGAAGGGGGTGAGGGGAATTCACCCCTCCACTTT
>17|TRBJ1-2|.|.|TRBV19
CARGIGTGKIPNYGYTF
TGTGCTAGAGGTATAGGTACAGGGAAAATTCCTAACTATGGCTACACCTTC